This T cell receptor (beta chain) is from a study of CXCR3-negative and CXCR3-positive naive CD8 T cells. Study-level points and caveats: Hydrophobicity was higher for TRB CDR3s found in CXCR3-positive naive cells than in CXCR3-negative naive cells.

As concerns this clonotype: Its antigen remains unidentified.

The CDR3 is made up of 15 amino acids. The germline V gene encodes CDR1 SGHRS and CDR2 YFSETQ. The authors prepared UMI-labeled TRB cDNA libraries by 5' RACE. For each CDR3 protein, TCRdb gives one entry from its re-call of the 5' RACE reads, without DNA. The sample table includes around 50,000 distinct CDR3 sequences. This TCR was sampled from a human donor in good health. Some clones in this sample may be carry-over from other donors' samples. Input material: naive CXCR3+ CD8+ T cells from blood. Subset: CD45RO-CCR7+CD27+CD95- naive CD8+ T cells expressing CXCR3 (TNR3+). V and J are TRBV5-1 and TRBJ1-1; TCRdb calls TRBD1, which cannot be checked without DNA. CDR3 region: CASSLPGTEGNEAFF.